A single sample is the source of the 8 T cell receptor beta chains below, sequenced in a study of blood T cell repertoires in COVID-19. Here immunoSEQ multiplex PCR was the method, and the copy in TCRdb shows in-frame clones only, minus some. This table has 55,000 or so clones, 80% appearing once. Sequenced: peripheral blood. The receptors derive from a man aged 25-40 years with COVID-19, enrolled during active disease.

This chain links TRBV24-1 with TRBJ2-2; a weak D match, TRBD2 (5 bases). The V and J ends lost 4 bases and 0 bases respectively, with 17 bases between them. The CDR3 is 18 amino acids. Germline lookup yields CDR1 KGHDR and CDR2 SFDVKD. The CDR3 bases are TGTGCCACCAGTGAATCTTCCCGCGGACTCGCGAACACCGGGGAGCTGTTTTTT. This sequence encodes CATSESSRGLANTGELFF.

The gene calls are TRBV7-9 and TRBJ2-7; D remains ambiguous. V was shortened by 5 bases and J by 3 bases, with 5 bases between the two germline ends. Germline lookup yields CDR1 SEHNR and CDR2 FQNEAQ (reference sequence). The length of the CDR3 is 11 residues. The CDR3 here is CASSRDYEQYF. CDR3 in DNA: TGTGCCAGCAGCCGCGACTACGAGCAGTACTTC.

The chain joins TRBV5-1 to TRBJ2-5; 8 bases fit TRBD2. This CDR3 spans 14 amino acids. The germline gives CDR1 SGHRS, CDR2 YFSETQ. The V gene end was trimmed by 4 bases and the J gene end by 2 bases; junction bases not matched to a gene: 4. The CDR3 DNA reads TGCGCCAGCAGCGCGGGGGGTAGGCAAGAGACCCAGTACTTC. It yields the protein CASSAGGRQETQYF.

The CDR3 DNA reads as TGTGCCAGCAGCTTGAATACAGGGGAGAGCGAGACCCAGTACTTC. It specifies CASSLNTGESETQYF. The rearrangement links TRBV11-2 to TRBJ2-5, with TRBD1 matching over 7 bases. CDR1 is SGHAT, CDR2 FQNNGV, per germline. After removal of 3 bases from V and 5 bases from J, the junction contained 9 bases not matched to a gene. The CDR3 consists of 15 residues.

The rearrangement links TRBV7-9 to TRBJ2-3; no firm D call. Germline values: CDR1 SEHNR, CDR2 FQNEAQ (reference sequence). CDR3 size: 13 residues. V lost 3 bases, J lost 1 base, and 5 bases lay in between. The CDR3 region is CASSFARTDTQYF. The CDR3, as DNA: TGTGCCAGCAGCTTCGCGCGCACAGATACGCAGTATTTT.

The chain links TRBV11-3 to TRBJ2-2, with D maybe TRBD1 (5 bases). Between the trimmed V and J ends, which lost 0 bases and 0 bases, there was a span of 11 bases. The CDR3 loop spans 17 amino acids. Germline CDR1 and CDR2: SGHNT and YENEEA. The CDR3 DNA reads TGTGCCAGCAGCTTAGATAGGGGCCGCGCGAACACCGGGGAGCTGTTTTTT. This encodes CASSLDRGRANTGELFF.

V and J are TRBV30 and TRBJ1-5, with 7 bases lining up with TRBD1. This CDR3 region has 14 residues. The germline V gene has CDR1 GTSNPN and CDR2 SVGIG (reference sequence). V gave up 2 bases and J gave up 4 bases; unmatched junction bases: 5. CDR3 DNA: TGTGCCTGGAGTCATTTGGACAGGAATCAGCCCCAGCATTTT. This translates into CAWSHLDRNQPQHF.

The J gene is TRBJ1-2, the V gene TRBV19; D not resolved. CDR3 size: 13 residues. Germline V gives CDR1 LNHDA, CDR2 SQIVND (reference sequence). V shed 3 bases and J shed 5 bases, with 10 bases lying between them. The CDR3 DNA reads TGTGCCAGTAGTATCGACGGGATGTATGGCTACACCTTC. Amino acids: CASSIDGMYGYTF.